These T cell receptor beta chains were read from a single sample in a study of blood T cell repertoires in COVID-19. Measured with immunoSEQ multiplex PCR; TCRdb has only the in-frame clones, and not every one. The sample lists nearly 350,000 clones; about 88% were seen once. The specimen was peripheral blood. These receptors were obtained from a woman aged 65 to 85 with COVID-19, enrolled during active disease. CDR3s include the opening cysteine and the closing phenylalanine or tryptophan. D genes are given only for firm matches. Some rows mark clone size as missing; the rest say once, few, many or name a class of expanded clone.

abundance	v_gene	j_gene	d_gene	CDR3nt	CDR3aa
few	TRBV27	TRBJ2-7	TRBD1	TGTGCCAGCAGTAAGGACAGGGGGCCCTCCGAGCAGTACTTC	CASSKDRGPSEQYF
-	TRBV27	TRBJ1-1	-	TGTGCCAGCAGTTTAGCGCGGGGAGTCGACACTGAAGCTTTCTTT	CASSLARGVDTEAFF
-	TRBV23-1	TRBJ2-7	TRBD2	TGCGCCAGCATGTCTGCGGGGGTCAACTACGAGCAGTACTTC	CASMSAGVNYEQYF
-	TRBV29-1	TRBJ1-1	-	TGCAGCGTTGAAGGGTGGGCCACTGAAGCTTTCTTT	CSVEGWATEAFF
-	TRBV5-1	TRBJ2-1	TRBD2	TGCGCCAGCAGCCCAGAGAGGACTAGCGGTGGCGATGAGCAGTTCTTC	CASSPERTSGGDEQFF
-	TRBV3-1/TRBV3-2	TRBJ2-7	-	TGTGCCAGCAGCCAATTATCGGTGAACGAGCAGTACTTC	CASSQLSVNEQYF
-	TRBV9	TRBJ1-3	TRBD1	TGTGCCAGCAGCGTTGGACAGGCGTTCTCTGGAAACACCATATATTTT	CASSVGQAFSGNTIYF
-	TRBV11-2	TRBJ2-5	TRBD1	TGTGCCAGCAGCTTAGGCCGGGGACAGTTCCAAGAGACCCAGTACTTC	CASSLGRGQFQETQYF
-	TRBV7-2	TRBJ2-3	TRBD2	TGTGCCAGCAGCCCATGGGGCGGGGGGGCTAGCACAGATACGCAGTATTTT	CASSPWGGGASTDTQYF
-	TRBV6-1	TRBJ1-5	TRBD1	TGTGCCAGCAGTGGGCTTCCGGGACAGGGGACTCATCAGCCCCAGCATTTT	CASSGLPGQGTHQPQHF
-	TRBV2	TRBJ1-2	TRBD1	TGTGCCAGCGTGGGGAGACAGGGAGAGTATGGCTACACCTTC	CASVGRQGEYGYTF
-	TRBV27	TRBJ1-1	TRBD1	TGTGCCAGAGGGAGGGACAGGGAGTTTCGGAACACTGAAGCTTTCTTT	CARGRDREFRNTEAFF
-	TRBV7-9	TRBJ1-1	-	TGTGCCAGCAGCTTAGTCCGGGGGGCACGCACTGAAGCTTTCTTT	CASSLVRGARTEAFF
-	TRBV11-2	TRBJ1-5	-	TGTGCCAGCAGCTTAGACGGCAATCAGCCCCAGCATTTT	CASSLDGNQPQHF
-	TRBV2	TRBJ2-2	-	TGTGCCAGCATCGGACAGCCGAACACCGGGGAGCTGTTTTTT	CASIGQPNTGELFF
-	TRBV6-1	TRBJ2-3	-	TGTGCCAGCAGTGAACGCTTGGGCGGCACAGATACGCAGTATTTT	CASSERLGGTDTQYF
-	TRBV18	TRBJ2-1	TRBD1	TGTGCCAGCTCACGCTCCGGGACAGGGTATGGAAATGAGCAGTTCTTC	CASSRSGTGYGNEQFF
-	TRBV24-1	TRBJ2-1	-	TGTGCCACCAGTGATTTGGCCGGGACTGGCCATCTCGGTGAGCAGTTCTTC	CATSDLAGTGHLGEQFF
-	TRBV18	TRBJ1-1	-	TGTGCCAGCTCACCGGAGGGGCGGACTGAAGCTTTCTTT	CASSPEGRTEAFF
once	TRBV27	TRBJ2-2	-	TGTGCCAGCAGTGAGACCGGGGAGCTGTTTTTT	CASSETGELFF
-	TRBV7-8	TRBJ2-7	TRBD2	TGTGCCAGCAGCTTAGCGAGTAGCGGGGGTCCCCCCGAGCAGTACTTC	CASSLASSGGPPEQYF
once	TRBV3-1/TRBV3-2	TRBJ2-2	TRBD2	TGTGCCAGCAGCCAGACTAGCGGCTTCACCGGGGAGCTGTTTTTT	CASSQTSGFTGELFF
few	TRBV3-1/TRBV3-2	TRBJ2-5	TRBD2	TGTGCCAGCAGCCCGTCTGGAAGCGGGGGGGCCGGAGAGACCCAGTACTTC	CASSPSGSGGAGETQYF
-	TRBV3-1/TRBV3-2	TRBJ2-2	-	TGTGCCAGCAGCCCACTAGCCTACACCGGGGAGCTGTTTTTT	CASSPLAYTGELFF
-	TRBV24-1	TRBJ1-2	TRBD1	TGTGCCACCAGTGATGCCGGGACAGGGCGAGGCTACACCTTC	CATSDAGTGRGYTF
few	TRBV2	TRBJ1-1	TRBD1	TGTGCCACCGAAGACAGGGCGAACACTGAAGCTTTCTTT	CATEDRANTEAFF
once	TRBV28	TRBJ1-1	TRBD1	TGTGCCAGCAAACAGGGGCCTTCTGAAGCTTTCTTT	CASKQGPSEAFF
-	TRBV12-3/TRBV12-4	TRBJ2-3	-	TGTGCCAGCAGCCGGGACTTCTTCCCGCAGTATTTT	CASSRDFFPQYF
-	TRBV6-4	TRBJ2-1	TRBD1	TGTGCCAGCAGTGACTCAGGGGGCGATGGCGGGGAGCAGTTCTTC	CASSDSGGDGGEQFF
-	TRBV5-6	TRBJ1-5	TRBD1	TGTGCCAGCAGCTTGTACGGGACAGGGGGCCTTAATCAGCCCCAGCATTTT	CASSLYGTGGLNQPQHF
once	TRBV19	TRBJ1-2	TRBD1	TGTGCCAGTAGACCAGGGGGCGCCGGTGGCTACACCTTC	CASRPGGAGGYTF
-	TRBV30	TRBJ2-1	TRBD1	TGTGCCTGGAATGGACAGGGCTACAATGAGCAGTTCTTC	CAWNGQGYNEQFF
-	TRBV18	TRBJ1-2	-	TGTGCCAGCTCACCACCCTCAGATCCGTATGGCTACACCTTC	CASSPPSDPYGYTF
-	TRBV7-2	TRBJ1-4	-	TGTGCCAGCAGCTTAAATCCCTCTGAAAAACTGTTTTTT	CASSLNPSEKLFF
-	TRBV7-3	TRBJ2-7	-	TGTGCCAGCAGCTTAATTCCTTTAGTAGGGGCCTACGAGCAGTACTTC	CASSLIPLVGAYEQYF
-	TRBV5-1	TRBJ1-2	TRBD1	TGCGCCAGCAGCTTGACAGGGGAGGCGGATGGCTACACCTTC	CASSLTGEADGYTF
-	TRBV5-1	TRBJ2-3	-	TGCGCCAGCAGCTTGGTCCAGTCCGGCACAGATACGCAGTATTTT	CASSLVQSGTDTQYF
-	TRBV5-1	TRBJ2-3	-	TGCGCCAGCAGCTTGGGCAGTTCCGGGTCGCAGTATTTT	CASSLGSSGSQYF
few	TRBV6-2/TRBV6-3	TRBJ1-1	-	TGTGCCAGCAGTTGGACAGAGAACACTGAAGCTTTCTTT	CASSWTENTEAFF
-	TRBV7-2	TRBJ1-5	TRBD1	TGTGCCAGCAGCTCTCGGACAGGGGGCCAGCCCCAGCATTTT	CASSSRTGGQPQHF
-	TRBV5-6	TRBJ2-1	-	TGTGCCAGCAGCCCGGGCTCCTACAATGAGCAGTTCTTC	CASSPGSYNEQFF
-	TRBV27	TRBJ1-1	-	TGTGCCAGCAGTTCGTTCCGCGGGGCTTTCTTT	CASSSFRGAFF
-	TRBV6-5	TRBJ2-7	-	TGTGCCAGCAGCCAACGACTCCAACACGAGCAGTACTTC	CASSQRLQHEQYF
-	TRBV6-2/TRBV6-3	TRBJ1-1	-	TGTGCCAGCAGTTCCCAACATGGGGCGGCGAACACTGAAGCTTTCTTT	CASSSQHGAANTEAFF
-	TRBV19	TRBJ1-1	-	TGTGCCAGTAGTGGCGACAGAGCCTACACTGAAGCTTTCTTT	CASSGDRAYTEAFF
-	TRBV3-1/TRBV3-2	TRBJ2-1	TRBD2	TGTGCCAGCAGCCAAATAGCGGGGGGGCCTGATGAGCAGTTCTTC	CASSQIAGGPDEQFF
-	TRBV30	TRBJ1-1	TRBD1	TGTGCCTGGAGTCGACAGGGTCCTGCTTTCTTT	CAWSRQGPAFF
-	TRBV27	TRBJ2-7	-	TGTGCCAGCAGTCAAGACAGTACCTACGAGCAGTACTTC	CASSQDSTYEQYF
few	TRBV18	TRBJ2-2	TRBD1	TGTGCCAGCTCACCCCGGACAGGGGAGACCGGGGAGCTGTTTTTT	CASSPRTGETGELFF
-	TRBV19	TRBJ2-3	TRBD2	TGTGCCAGTAGTGTGGTAGCGGGGGGGCCGGGTCCCACAGATACGCAGTATTTT	CASSVVAGGPGPTDTQYF
-	TRBV7-3	TRBJ2-1	TRBD2	TGTGCCAGCAGCTCCCGCGGGGGTGGGGAGCAGTTCTTC	CASSSRGGGEQFF
-	TRBV20-1	TRBJ2-7	TRBD1	TGCAGTGCTAGTGCTTGGACAGGCAGCTCCTACGAGCAGTACTTC	CSASAWTGSSYEQYF
-	TRBV3-1/TRBV3-2	TRBJ2-1	TRBD2	TGTGCCAGCAGCGACGGACTAGCGGGGTACAATGAGCAGTTCTTC	CASSDGLAGYNEQFF
once	TRBV7-8	TRBJ1-1	TRBD1	TGTGCCAGCAGCTTCAACCAGGGGGCTGGTACTGAAGCTTTCTTT	CASSFNQGAGTEAFF
-	TRBV9	TRBJ1-1	-	TGTGCCAGCAGCGCACCGCTATCAGGGCAGACTGAAGCTTTCTTT	CASSAPLSGQTEAFF
-	TRBV9	TRBJ1-4	-	TGTGCCAGCAGCCCCCATCCAGCTAATGAAAAACTGTTTTTT	CASSPHPANEKLFF
-	TRBV6-2/TRBV6-3	TRBJ1-5	-	TGTGCCAGCAGTTACAGACAGTCCTTTCAGCCCCAGCATTTT	CASSYRQSFQPQHF
few	TRBV7-2	TRBJ1-3	TRBD1	TGTGCCAGCAGCTTAAGGGGGGGACAGGGGAAAGGAAACACCATATATTTT	CASSLRGGQGKGNTIYF
-	TRBV5-4	TRBJ1-4	-	TGTGCCAGCAGCATTGACCCTGGAGGGGAAAAACTGTTTTTT	CASSIDPGGEKLFF